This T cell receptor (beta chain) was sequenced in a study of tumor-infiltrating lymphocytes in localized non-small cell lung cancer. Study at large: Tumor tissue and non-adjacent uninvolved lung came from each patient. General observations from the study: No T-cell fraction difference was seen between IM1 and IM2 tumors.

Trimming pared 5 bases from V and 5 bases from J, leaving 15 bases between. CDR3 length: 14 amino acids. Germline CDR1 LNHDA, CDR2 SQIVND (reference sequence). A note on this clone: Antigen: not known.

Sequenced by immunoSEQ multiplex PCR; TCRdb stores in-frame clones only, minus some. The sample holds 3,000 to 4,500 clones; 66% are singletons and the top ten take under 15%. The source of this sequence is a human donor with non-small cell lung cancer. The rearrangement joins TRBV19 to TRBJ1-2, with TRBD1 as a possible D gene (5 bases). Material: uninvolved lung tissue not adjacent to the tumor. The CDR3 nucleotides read TGTGCCAGTAGTTTTGAGGGGCCGCCGTATGGCTACACCTTC. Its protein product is CASSFEGPPYGYTF.